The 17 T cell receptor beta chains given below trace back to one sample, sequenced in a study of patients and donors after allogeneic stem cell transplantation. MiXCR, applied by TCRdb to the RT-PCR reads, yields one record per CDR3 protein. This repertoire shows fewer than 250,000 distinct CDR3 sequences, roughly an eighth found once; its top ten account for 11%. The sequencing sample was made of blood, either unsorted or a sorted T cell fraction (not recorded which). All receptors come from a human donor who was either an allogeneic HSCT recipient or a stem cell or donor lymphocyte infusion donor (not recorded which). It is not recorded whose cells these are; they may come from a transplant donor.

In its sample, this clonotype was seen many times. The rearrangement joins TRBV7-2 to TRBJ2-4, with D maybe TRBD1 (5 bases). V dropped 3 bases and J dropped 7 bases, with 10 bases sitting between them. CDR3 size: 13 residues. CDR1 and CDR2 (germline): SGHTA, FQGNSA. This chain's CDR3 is CASSFPGKNIQYF. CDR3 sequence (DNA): TGTGCCAGCAGCTTCCCAGGGAAGAACATTCAGTACTTC.

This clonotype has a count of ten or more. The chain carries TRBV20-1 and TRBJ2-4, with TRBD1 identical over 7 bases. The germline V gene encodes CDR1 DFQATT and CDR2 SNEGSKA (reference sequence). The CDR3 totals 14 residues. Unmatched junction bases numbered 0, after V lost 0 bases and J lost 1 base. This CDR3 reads CSAREDRAKNIQYF. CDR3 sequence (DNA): TGCAGTGCTAGAGAGGACAGGGCCAAAAACATTCAGTACTTC.

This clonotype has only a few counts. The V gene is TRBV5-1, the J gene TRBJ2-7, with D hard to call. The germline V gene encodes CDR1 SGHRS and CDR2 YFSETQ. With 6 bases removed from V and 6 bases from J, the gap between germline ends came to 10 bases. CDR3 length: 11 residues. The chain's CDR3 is CASKDGFEQYF. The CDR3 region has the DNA TGCGCCAGCAAAGACGGGTTCGAGCAGTACTTC.

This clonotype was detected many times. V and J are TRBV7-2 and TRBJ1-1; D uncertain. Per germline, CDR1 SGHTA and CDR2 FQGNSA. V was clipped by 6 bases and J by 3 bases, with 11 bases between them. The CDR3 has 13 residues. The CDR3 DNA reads TGTGCCAGCAGGATCAAGAAGGACACTGAAGCTTTCTTT. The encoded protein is CASRIKKDTEAFF.

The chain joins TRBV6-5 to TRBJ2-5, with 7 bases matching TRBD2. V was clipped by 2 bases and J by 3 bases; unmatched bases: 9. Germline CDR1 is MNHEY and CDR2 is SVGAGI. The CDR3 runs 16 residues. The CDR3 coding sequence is TGTGCCAGCAGTTACACCCGCGGGGGAACAGAAGAGACCCAGTACTTC. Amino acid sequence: CASSYTRGGTEETQYF.

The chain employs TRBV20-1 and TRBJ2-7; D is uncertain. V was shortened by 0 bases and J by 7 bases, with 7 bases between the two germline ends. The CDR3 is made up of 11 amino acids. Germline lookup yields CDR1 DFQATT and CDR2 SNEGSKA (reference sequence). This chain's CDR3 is CSARDLGEQYF. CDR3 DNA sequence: TGCAGTGCTAGAGATCTCGGGGAGCAGTACTTC.

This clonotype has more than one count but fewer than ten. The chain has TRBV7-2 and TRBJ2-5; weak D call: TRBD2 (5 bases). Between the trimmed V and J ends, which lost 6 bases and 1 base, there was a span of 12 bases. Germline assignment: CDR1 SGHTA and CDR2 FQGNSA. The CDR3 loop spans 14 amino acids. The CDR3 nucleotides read TGTGCCAGCAGTTCTAGTAGCGTCCAAGAGACCCAGTACTTC. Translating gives CASSSSSVQETQYF.

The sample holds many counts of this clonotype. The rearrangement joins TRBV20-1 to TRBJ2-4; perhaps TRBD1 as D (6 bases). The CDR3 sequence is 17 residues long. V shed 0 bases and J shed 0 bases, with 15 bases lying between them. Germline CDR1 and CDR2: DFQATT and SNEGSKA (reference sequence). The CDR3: CSARDQGQRAAKNIQYF. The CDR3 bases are TGCAGTGCTAGAGATCAGGGACAACGGGCAGCCAAAAACATTCAGTACTTC.

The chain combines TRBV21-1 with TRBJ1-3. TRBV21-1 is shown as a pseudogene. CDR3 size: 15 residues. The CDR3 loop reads CASSNWNNSGNTIYF. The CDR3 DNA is TGTGCCAGCAGCAACTGGAATAACTCTGGAAACACCATATATTTT.

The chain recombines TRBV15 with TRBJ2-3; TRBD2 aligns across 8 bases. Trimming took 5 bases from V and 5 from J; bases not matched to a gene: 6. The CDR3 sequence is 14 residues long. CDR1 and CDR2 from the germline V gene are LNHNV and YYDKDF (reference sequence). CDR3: CATSSSGFKDTQYF. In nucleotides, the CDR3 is TGTGCCACCAGCTCTAGCGGGTTTAAAGATACGCAGTATTTT.

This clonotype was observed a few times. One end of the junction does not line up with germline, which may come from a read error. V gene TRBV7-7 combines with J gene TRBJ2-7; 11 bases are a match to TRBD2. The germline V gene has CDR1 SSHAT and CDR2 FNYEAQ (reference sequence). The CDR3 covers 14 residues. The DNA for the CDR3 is TGTGCTAGCAGCTTAGCGGGGGGGCAGGACGAGCAGTACTTC. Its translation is CASSLAGGQDEQYF.

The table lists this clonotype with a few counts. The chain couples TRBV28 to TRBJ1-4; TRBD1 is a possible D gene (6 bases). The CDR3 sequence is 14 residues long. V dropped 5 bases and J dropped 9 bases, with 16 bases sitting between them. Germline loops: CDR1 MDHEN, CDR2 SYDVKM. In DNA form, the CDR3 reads TGTGCCAGCAGTCCAGACAGGTCTCTAAAAAAACTGTTTTTT. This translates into CASSPDRSLKKLFF.

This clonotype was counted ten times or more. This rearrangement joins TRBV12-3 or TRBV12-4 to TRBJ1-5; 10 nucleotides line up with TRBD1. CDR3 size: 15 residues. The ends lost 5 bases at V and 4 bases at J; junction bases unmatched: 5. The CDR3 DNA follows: TGTGCCAGCAGTCCGGACAGGGGGTCAAATCAGCCCCAGCATTTT. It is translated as CASSPDRGSNQPQHF.

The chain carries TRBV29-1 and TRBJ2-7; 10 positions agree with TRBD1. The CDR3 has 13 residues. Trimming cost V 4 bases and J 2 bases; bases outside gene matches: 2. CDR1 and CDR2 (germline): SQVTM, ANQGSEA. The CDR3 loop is CSVGTGGTYEQYF. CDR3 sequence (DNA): TGCAGCGTTGGGACAGGGGGGACCTACGAGCAGTACTTC.

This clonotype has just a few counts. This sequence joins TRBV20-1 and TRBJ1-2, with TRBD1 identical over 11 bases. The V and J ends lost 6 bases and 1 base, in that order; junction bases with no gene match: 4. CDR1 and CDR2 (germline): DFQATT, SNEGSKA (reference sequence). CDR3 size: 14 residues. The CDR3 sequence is CSAEGQGVNYGYTF. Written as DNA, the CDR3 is TGCAGTGCCGAGGGACAGGGGGTTAACTATGGCTACACCTTC.

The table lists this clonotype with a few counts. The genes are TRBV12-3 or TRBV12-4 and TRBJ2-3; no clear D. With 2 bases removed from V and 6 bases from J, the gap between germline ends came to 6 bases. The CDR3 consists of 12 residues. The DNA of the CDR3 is TGTGCCAGCAGTTTAAGGGTGGATACGCAGTATTTT. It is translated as CASSLRVDTQYF.

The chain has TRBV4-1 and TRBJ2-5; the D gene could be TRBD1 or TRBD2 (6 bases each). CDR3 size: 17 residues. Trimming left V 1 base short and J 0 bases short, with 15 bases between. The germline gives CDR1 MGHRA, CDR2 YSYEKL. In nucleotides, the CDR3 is TGCGCCAGCAGCCAAGGGGAAGGGGGGCCGTACCAAGAGACCCAGTACTTC. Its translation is CASSQGEGGPYQETQYF.